This T cell receptor beta chain appears in the sequencing data of a study of CD8+ T cells in alopecia areata. Trimming stripped 0 bases from V and 7 bases from J, with 16 bases between. Germline lookup yields CDR1 MNHEY and CDR2 SMNVEV (reference sequence). The CDR3 length is 15 residues. A FACSAria was used to sort CD4+ and CD8+ T cells. These cells came from PBMCs. TCR sequencing used cDNA made by reverse transcription of extracted RNA. The assay was immunoSEQ multiplex PCR, and TCRdb's table has in-frame clones only and misses some. The repertoire holds approximately 180,000 clones, with around 50% as singletons.

The chain combines TRBV27 with TRBJ2-7; tentatively, D is TRBD1 or TRBD2 (6 bases each). This receptor was identified in a human donor with alopecia areata. Sequenced here: CD4+ T cells sorted from blood, sampled at week 0. This CDR3 is CASSLSIRGTREQYF. CDR3 in DNA: TGTGCCAGCAGTTTATCGATTAGGGGGACTCGGGAGCAGTACTTC.